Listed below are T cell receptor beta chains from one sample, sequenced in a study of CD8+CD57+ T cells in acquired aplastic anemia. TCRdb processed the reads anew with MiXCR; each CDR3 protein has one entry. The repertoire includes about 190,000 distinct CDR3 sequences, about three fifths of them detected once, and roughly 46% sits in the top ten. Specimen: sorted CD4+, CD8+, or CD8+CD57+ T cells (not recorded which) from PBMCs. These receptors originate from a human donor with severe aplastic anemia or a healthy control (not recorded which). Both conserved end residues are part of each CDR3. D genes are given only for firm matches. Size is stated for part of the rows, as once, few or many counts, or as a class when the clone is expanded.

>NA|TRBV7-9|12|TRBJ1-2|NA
CASSSAFGGYTF
TGTGCCAGCAGTTCTGCCTTTGGTGGCTACACCTTC
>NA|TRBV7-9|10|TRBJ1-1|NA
CASPNNEAFF
TGTGCCAGCCCGAACAATGAAGCTTTCTTT
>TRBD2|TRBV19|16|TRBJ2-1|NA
CASSTPERLAGDEQFF
TGTGCCAGTAGTACCCCAGAGCGACTAGCGGGGGATGAGCAGTTCTTC
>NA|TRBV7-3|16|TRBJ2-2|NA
CASSLNGGAVSGELFF
TGTGCCAGCAGCTTAAATGGAGGGGCGGTTTCCGGGGAGCTGTTTTTT
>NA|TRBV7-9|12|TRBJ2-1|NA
CASSFEGDEQFF
TGTGCCAGCAGCTTCGAGGGGGATGAGCAGTTCTTC
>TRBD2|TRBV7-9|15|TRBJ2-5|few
CASSSTGTSKETQYF
TGTGCCAGCAGCTCCACCGGGACTAGCAAAGAGACCCAGTACTTC
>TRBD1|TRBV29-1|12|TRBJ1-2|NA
CSVPQGDYGYTF
TGCAGCGTTCCACAGGGGGACTATGGCTACACCTTC
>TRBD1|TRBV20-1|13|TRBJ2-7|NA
CSARRWTGYEQYF
TGCAGTGCTAGGAGGTGGACAGGGTACGAGCAGTACTTC
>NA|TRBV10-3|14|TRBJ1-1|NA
CAISDRSGDTEAFF
TGTGCCATCAGCGACAGAAGTGGGGACACTGAAGCTTTCTTT
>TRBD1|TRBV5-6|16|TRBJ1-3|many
CASSPPGQERLDTIYF
TGTGCCAGCAGCCCCCCTGGACAGGAGCGATTGGACACCATATATTTT
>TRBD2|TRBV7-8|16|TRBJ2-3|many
CASSPGASGDTDTQYF
TGTGCCAGCAGCCCTGGGGCTAGCGGGGACACAGATACGCAGTATTTT
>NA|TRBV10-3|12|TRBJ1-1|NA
CAIRRTEDEAFF
TGTGCCATCAGACGGACAGAAGATGAAGCTTTCTTT
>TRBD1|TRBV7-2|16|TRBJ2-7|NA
CASSLYTGGVSYEQYF
TGTGCCAGCAGCCTATATACAGGGGGCGTCTCCTACGAGCAGTACTTC
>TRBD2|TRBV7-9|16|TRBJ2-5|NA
CASILASGGAVETQYF
TGTGCCAGCATCCTCGCTAGCGGGGGGGCCGTCGAGACCCAGTACTTC
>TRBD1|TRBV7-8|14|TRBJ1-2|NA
CASSSGQGNHGYTF
TGTGCCAGCAGCTCGGGACAGGGGAATCATGGCTACACCTTC
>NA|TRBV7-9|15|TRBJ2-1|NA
CASSLSGVPGNEQFF
TGTGCCAGCAGCTTAAGTGGTGTCCCGGGGAATGAGCAGTTCTTC
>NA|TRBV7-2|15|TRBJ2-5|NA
CASSLGGQREETQYF
TGTGCCAGCAGCTTAGGTGGCCAGCGTGAAGAGACCCAGTACTTC
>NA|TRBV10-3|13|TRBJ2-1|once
CAISESIPSEQFF
TGTGCCATCAGTGAGTCGATACCGAGTGAGCAGTTCTTC
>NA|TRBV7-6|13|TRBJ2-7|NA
CASSASGAREQYF
TGTGCCAGCAGCGCATCAGGGGCGAGGGAGCAGTACTTC
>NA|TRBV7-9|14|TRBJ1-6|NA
CASRSLGSNQPLHF
TGTGCCAGCAGATCCTTGGGGAGCAATCAGCCCCTCCACTTT
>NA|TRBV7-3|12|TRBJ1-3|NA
CASTENRNTIYF
TGTGCCAGCACCGAGAACAGAAACACCATATATTTT
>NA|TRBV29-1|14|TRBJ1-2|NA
CSVEGGHHNYGYTF
TGCAGCGTTGAGGGGGGACACCATAACTATGGCTACACCTTC
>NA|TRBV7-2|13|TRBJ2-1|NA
CASSSRTGNEQFF
TGTGCCAGCAGCTCGCGGACGGGGAATGAGCAGTTCTTC
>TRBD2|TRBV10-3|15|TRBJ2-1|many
CAISESALAGDEQFF
TGTGCCATCAGTGAGTCTGCACTAGCGGGTGATGAGCAGTTCTTC
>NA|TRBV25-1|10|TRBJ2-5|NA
CASSDSPKYF
TGTGCCAGCAGTGATTCACCTAAGTACTTC
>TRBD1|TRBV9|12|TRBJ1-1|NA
CASSASTGEAFF
TGTGCCAGCAGCGCCTCGACAGGGGAAGCTTTCTTT
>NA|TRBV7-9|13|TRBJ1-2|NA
CASSLTPGGGYTF
TGTGCCAGCAGCTTAACCCCAGGTGGCGGCTACACCTTC
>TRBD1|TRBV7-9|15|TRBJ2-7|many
CASSFTRDRRYEQYF
TGTGCCAGCAGTTTTACTAGGGACAGGAGGTACGAGCAGTACTTC
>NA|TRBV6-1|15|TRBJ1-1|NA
CASSYSGVESTEAFF
TGTGCCAGCAGTTACTCAGGGGTTGAGAGCACTGAAGCTTTCTTT
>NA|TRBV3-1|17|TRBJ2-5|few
CASSQDLRTNLRKTQYF
TGTGCCAGCAGCCAAGATTTAAGGACCAATCTCAGAAAGACCCAGTACTTC
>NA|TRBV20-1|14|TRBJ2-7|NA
CSARDLSQTYEQYF
TGCAGTGCTAGAGATCTCTCCCAGACCTACGAGCAGTACTTC
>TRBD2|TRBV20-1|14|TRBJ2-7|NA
CSATKAGPSYEQYF
TGCAGTGCTACTAAAGCGGGGCCCAGCTACGAGCAGTACTTC
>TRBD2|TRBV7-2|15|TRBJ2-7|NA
CASSIGLAGASEQYF
TGTGCCAGCAGCATCGGACTAGCGGGGGCATCCGAGCAGTACTTC
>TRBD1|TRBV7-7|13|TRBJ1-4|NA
CASSPQGTEKLFF
TGTGCTAGCAGCCCACAGGGGACTGAAAAACTGTTTTTT
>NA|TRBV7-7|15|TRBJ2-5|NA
CASSPGRRTKETQYF
TGTGCTAGCAGCCCTGGGCGACGGACTAAAGAGACCCAGTACTTC
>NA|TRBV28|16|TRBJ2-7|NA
CASSSHGGSGAYEQYF
TGTGCCAGCAGTTCCCACGGTGGTAGCGGAGCCTACGAGCAGTACTTC
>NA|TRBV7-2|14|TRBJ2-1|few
CASSSPGDYNEQFF
TGTGCCAGCAGCTCACCCGGGGATTACAATGAGCAGTTCTTC
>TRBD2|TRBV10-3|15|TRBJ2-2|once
CAIRLSGSDTGELFF
TGTGCCATCAGGCTGAGCGGGAGCGACACCGGGGAGCTGTTTTTT
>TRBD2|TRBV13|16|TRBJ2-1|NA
CASSLGRGGGYNGQFF
TGTGCCAGCAGCTTGGGACGCGGGGGGGGGTACAATGGGCAGTTCTTC
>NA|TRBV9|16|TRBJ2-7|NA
CASSPRRAAGLYEQYF
TGTGCCAGCAGCCCCCGTCGGGCTGCGGGCCTTTACGAGCAGTACTTC
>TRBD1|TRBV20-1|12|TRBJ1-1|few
CSAGQGGTEAFF
TGCAGTGCTGGACAGGGAGGTACTGAAGCTTTCTTT
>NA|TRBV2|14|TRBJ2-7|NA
CASSEQGSSYEQYF
TGTGCCAGCAGTGAGCAGGGGAGCTCCTACGAGCAGTACTTC
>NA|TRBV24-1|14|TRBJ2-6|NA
CATSPRTGANVLTF
TGTGCCACCAGCCCCCGGACCGGGGCCAACGTCCTGACTTTC
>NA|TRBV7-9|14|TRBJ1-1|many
CASSFFRRGTEAFF
TGTGCCAGCAGCTTTTTTCGCCGGGGGACTGAAGCTTTCTTT
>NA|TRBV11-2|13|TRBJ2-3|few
CASSLGVLWTQYF
TGTGCCAGCAGCTTAGGAGTATTATGGACGCAGTATTTT
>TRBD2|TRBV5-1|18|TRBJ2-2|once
CASSYGLAGGPVTGELFF
TGCGCCAGCAGCTACGGACTAGCGGGAGGGCCGGTCACCGGGGAGCTGTTTTTT
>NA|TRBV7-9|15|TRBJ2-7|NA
CASSFTQGSSYEQYF
TGTGCCAGCAGCTTTACGCAGGGAAGCTCCTACGAGCAGTACTTC
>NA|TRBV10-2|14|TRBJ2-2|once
CASSGPARNGELFF
TGCGCCAGCAGTGGACCAGCTAGGAACGGGGAGCTGTTTTTT
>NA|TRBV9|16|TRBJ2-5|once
CASSISPGTSQETQYF
TGTGCCAGCAGCATCTCCCCTGGTACAAGCCAAGAGACCCAGTACTTC
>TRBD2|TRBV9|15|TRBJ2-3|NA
CASSVAGGSGDTQYF
TGTGCCAGCAGCGTAGCCGGCGGGAGTGGAGATACGCAGTATTTT
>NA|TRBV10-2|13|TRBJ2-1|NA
CASLSEVSNEQFF
TGCGCCAGCCTCTCCGAGGTCAGTAATGAGCAGTTCTTC